The 11 T cell receptor delta chains given below trace back to one sample, sequenced in a study of gamma-delta T cells after stem cell transplantation. TCRdb reapplied CATT to the RT-PCR reads. The profile covers about 720 delta-chain clones, with approximately 10% appearing a single time and roughly two thirds taken by the ten largest. The sample comprised gamma-delta T cells. The source of these receptors is a human donor. It is not recorded whose cells these are; they may come from a transplant donor.

As for this clone: This probably arose from a read error, given a far larger clone one base away. Different DNA sequences within this sample yield the same CDR3. The chain combines TRDV2 with TRDJ1; 12 nucleotides line up with TRDD3. CDR3 length equals 17 residues. Germline values: CDR1 GEAIGNYY, CDR2 EKD. After removal of 0 bases from V and 2 bases from J, the junction contained 6 bases not matched to a gene. The CDR3: CACDTVSGGYATDKLIF. CDR3 DNA: TGTGCCTGTGACACCGTCTCTGGGGGATACGCAACCGATAAACTCATCTTT.

The chain couples TRDV2 to TRDJ1; D might be TRDD3 (6 bases). There are 15 residues in the CDR3. Trimming left V 0 bases short and J 0 bases short, with 10 bases between. The germline CDR1 and CDR2 sequences are GEAIGNYY and EKD. The CDR3 nucleotides read TGTGCCTGTGACACCGTGGGGGGCAACACCGATAAACTCATCTTT. Protein sequence: CACDTVGGNTDKLIF.

On this clone: This is likely an artifact of a read error, given a far larger clone one base away. The chain couples TRDV2 to TRDJ1; 12 nucleotides agree with TRDD3. Germline V CDR1 and CDR2: GEAIGNYY, EKD. This CDR3 has 19 amino acids. The CDR3 DNA reads TGTGCCTGTGACGCCGTACTGGGGGATACAAATGTTGGCACCGATGAACTCATCTTT. It is translated as CACDAVLGDTNVGTDELIF.

As to this clone: The amino acid sequence in TCRdb belongs to a much larger clone and departs from this DNA's translation at residue 6, likely a sequencing read error; the sequence shown is translated from the DNA. The chain uses TRDV1 and TRDJ1, with D maybe TRDD3 (8 bases). The CDR3 is 22 amino acids. Germline V gene lookup returns CDR1 TSWWSYY and CDR2 QGS. Trimming cost V 0 bases and J 0 bases, with 29 bases left between them. The DNA of the CDR3 is TGTGCTCTTGGGGAACTCTACTTCCTAACCGGGGGATATGGAGGTTACACCGATAAACTCATCTTT. Protein: CALGELYFLTGGYGGYTDKLIF.

By sample share, this clone is medium-sized (0.01 to 0.1%). At the DNA level, this CDR3 is encoded by other sequences in the same sample as well. CDR3: CALGRRGITDKLIF. The CDR3 nucleotides read TGTGCTCTTGGGAGGCGGGGGATCACCGATAAACTCATCTTT. V usage is TRDV1 and J usage is TRDJ1; 7 nucleotides match TRDD3. This CDR3 region has 14 residues. Germline CDR1 reads TSWWSYY; CDR2 reads QGS. The junction had 4 bases not matched to a gene; V was cut back by 5 bases and J by 1 base.

This clone was seen only a few times. The protein that TCRdb holds for this DNA derives from a much larger clone and differs from the translated DNA at residue 12, which likely indicates a read error; the protein shown here is translated from the DNA. The rearrangement uses TRDV2 and TRDJ1; 12 nucleotides match TRDD3. The CDR3 consists of 18 residues. V dropped 3 bases and J dropped 2; count of bases not matched to a gene: 12. Germline V CDR1 and CDR2: GEAIGNYY, EKD. This chain's CDR3 is CACDPVLGDTSTTDKLIF. CDR3 sequence (DNA): TGTGCCTGTGACCCCGTACTGGGGGATACATCTACTACCGATAAACTCATCTTT.

By share, this clone ranks as medium-sized. This sequence is one base from a far larger clone and is likely a read error. The DNA for the CDR3 is TGTGCCTGTGACGACTTAACTGGGGGACACACCGATAAACTCACCTTT. As protein: CACDDLTGGHTDKLTF. This chain joins TRDV2 and TRDJ1; 9 bases fit TRDD3. The CDR3 has 16 amino acids. Germline assignment: CDR1 GEAIGNYY and CDR2 EKD.

This clone is classed as large. V usage is TRDV2 and J usage is TRDJ1, with 11 bases that match TRDD3. The CDR3 totals 16 residues. The V segment lost 3 bases and the J segment 0 bases; nucleotides outside the gene matches: 5. Germline values: CDR1 GEAIGNYY, CDR2 EKD. CDR3 protein: CACDALLGDNTDKLIF. The CDR3, as DNA: TGTGCCTGTGACGCTCTACTGGGGGATAACACCGATAAACTCATCTTT.

In this sample, this clone turned up a few times. The protein recorded in TCRdb matches a much larger clone and deviates from this DNA's translation at residue 10, suggesting a read error; the protein here is obtained by translating the DNA. V and J are TRDV2 and TRDJ1; 9 bases align to TRDD3. Per the germline V gene, CDR1 is GEAIGNYY and CDR2 is EKD. The CDR3 contains 17 residues. Germline trimming cut 0 bases from V and 2 bases from J; bases unmatched to any gene: 9. In nucleotides, the CDR3 is TGTGCCTGTGACACCGTCTCTGGGGGATGCGCGACCGATAAACTCATCTTT. This translates into CACDTVSGGCATDKLIF.

In the case of this clone: A read error is the likely source, as a far larger clone sits one nucleotide away. This rearrangement joins TRDV2 to TRDJ1, with 12 bases matching TRDD3. Germline V gene lookup returns CDR1 GEAIGNYY and CDR2 EKD. With 3 bases clipped from V and 1 base from J, the junction kept 14 bases outside the gene matches. This CDR3 spans 19 amino acids. This chain's CDR3 is CACDPVLGDTNVGTDKLIF. CDR3 nucleotides: TGTGCCTGTGACCCCGTACTGGGGGATACAAATGTTGGCACCGATAAACTCATCTTT.

Judged by abundance, this clone is medium-sized. The same CDR3 arises from other DNA sequences in this sample as well. This chain joins TRDV2 and TRDJ3; 7 bases align to TRDD3. J was trimmed by 0 bases and V by 3 bases; bases with no gene match: 10. This CDR3 contains 19 residues. Germline loops: CDR1 GEAIGNYY, CDR2 EKD. The CDR3 spells CACDHWGIESSWDTRQMFF. CDR3 DNA sequence: TGTGCCTGTGACCACTGGGGAATCGAAAGCTCCTGGGACACCCGACAGATGTTTTTC.